Listed here are 14 T cell receptor beta chains from one sample, sequenced in a study of blood T cell repertoires in COVID-19 (TCRdb year 2020). Library generation was performed with the immunoSEQ multiplex PCR assay. The table comes from immuneACCESS by way of TCRdb, which keeps in-frame sequences with V and J called. Part of the clones is missing from these tables; in studies checked, under half for an unresolved V gene and the rest for unknown reasons. This sample lists around 100,000 clones; approximately 91% were detected once. The ten largest clones capture about 1.8% of the sample. The specimen was peripheral blood. These TCRs come from a human donor with active COVID-19. The donor label of this sample is uncertain.

A few counts support this clone. This chain joins TRBV5-1 and TRBJ2-2, with 7 bases fitting TRBD1. The CDR3 runs to 14 residues. Trimming removed 5 bases from V and 1 base from J; junction bases left unmatched: 2. CDR1 is SGHRS and CDR2 is YFSETQ in the germline V gene. The chain's CDR3 is CASRGTVNTGELFF. For the CDR3, the DNA is TGCGCCAGCAGGGGGACAGTGAACACCGGGGAGCTGTTTTTT.

The genes are TRBV19 and TRBJ1-1; TRBD1 matches at 7 bases. The CDR3 is made up of 13 amino acids. V was clipped by 10 bases and J by 1 base; unmatched bases: 6. Germline CDR1 and CDR2: LNHDA and SQIVND (reference sequence). This chain's CDR3 is CATQDRRNTEAFF. The CDR3 DNA follows: TGTGCCACCCAGGACAGGCGGAACACTGAAGCTTTCTTT.

The chain recombines TRBV5-4 with TRBJ2-3; 9 bases agree with TRBD1. The ends lost 4 bases at V and 6 bases at J; junction bases unmatched: 12. The CDR3 is 16 residues long. CDR1 is SGHNT and CDR2 is YYREEE in the germline V gene (reference sequence). In DNA form, the CDR3 reads TGTGCCAGCAGCCGGCCCTCCGGGACAGGGTTGGATACGCAGTATTTT. This translates into CASSRPSGTGLDTQYF.

The V call is TRBV29-1, the J call TRBJ2-2, with D possibly being TRBD2 (6 bases). This CDR3 region has 12 residues. The V end lost 3 bases, the J end lost 6 bases, and 8 bases lay between the germline ends. Per the germline V gene, CDR1 is SQVTM and CDR2 is ANQGSEA. The CDR3 spells CSVDGGSGELFF. Written as DNA, the CDR3 is TGCAGCGTTGATGGGGGGTCCGGGGAGCTGTTTTTT.

The CDR3: CASRAADTDTQYF. The CDR3 DNA reads as TGTGCCAGCAGAGCCGCGGACACAGATACGCAGTATTTT. This chain connects TRBV28 to TRBJ2-3; D unresolved. Germline assignment: CDR1 MDHEN and CDR2 SYDVKM. This CDR3 has 13 residues. Trimming left V 6 bases short and J 2 bases short, with 9 bases between.

This sequence joins TRBV11-3 and TRBJ2-7, with TRBD2 as a possible D gene (5 bases). Trimming pared 8 bases from V and 1 base from J, leaving 12 bases between. This CDR3 has 13 residues. Germline V gene sequence: CDR1 SGHNT, CDR2 YENEEA. CDR3 loop: CASPTSGSYEQYF. CDR3 in DNA: TGTGCCAGCCCGACTTCGGGGTCCTACGAGCAGTACTTC.

V usage is TRBV3-1 (or the pseudogene TRBV3-2) and J usage is TRBJ2-5, with D possibly matching TRBD2 (7 bases). V lost 0 bases and J lost 9, with 23 bases in between. The CDR3 runs 17 residues. The germline V gene encodes CDR1 LGHDT and CDR2 YNNKEL (reference sequence). Written as DNA, the CDR3 is TGTGCCAGCAGCCAAGAAGGCGGGGGCCTACCTTATGAGGCCCAGTACTTC. The encoded protein is CASSQEGGGLPYEAQYF.

The chain joins TRBV2 to TRBJ2-3; possible D gene TRBD2, 5 bases. There are 15 residues in the CDR3. Germline V CDR1 and CDR2: SNHLY, FYNNEI. V gave up 5 bases and J gave up 0 bases, with 12 bases separating them. CDR3 coding DNA: TGTGCCAGCAGTAAAGAGAGGGCTAGCACAGATACGCAGTATTTT. It codes for CASSKERASTDTQYF.

This clone was observed a single time. The chain has TRBV11-2 and TRBJ1-1; D is perhaps TRBD1 (6 bases). The CDR3 length is 14 residues. V lost 1 base to trimming and J lost 3 bases, with 9 bases between them. Per the germline V gene, CDR1 is SGHAT and CDR2 is FQNNGV. CDR3 in amino acids: CASSLGGRHTEAFF. CDR3 sequence (DNA): TGTGCCAGCAGCTTAGGGGGGCGCCACACTGAAGCTTTCTTT.

The J gene is TRBJ2-7, the V gene TRBV18; D gene uncertain. The CDR3 runs to 12 residues. V lost 0 bases and J lost 2, with 2 bases in between. Germline lookup yields CDR1 KGHSH and CDR2 LQKENI. The CDR3 bases are TGTGCCAGCTCACCACCCACCTACGAGCAGTACTTC. Its protein product is CASSPPTYEQYF. Drawing the rest from reference TRBV18 and TRBJ2-7, the complete variable domain is NAGVMQNPRHLVRRRGQEARLRCSPMKGHSHVYWYRQLPEEGLKFMVYLQKENIIDESGMPKERFSAEFPKEGPSILRIQQVVRGDSAAYFCASSPPTYEQYFGPGTRLTVT.

The chain links TRBV7-8 to TRBJ2-3, with D possibly matching TRBD2 (5 bases). This CDR3 is built from 17 residues. The V and J ends lost 5 bases and 3 bases respectively, with 21 bases between them. The germline V gene has CDR1 SGHVS and CDR2 FQNEAQ. CDR3 amino acids: CASSPRVGRGSTDTQYF. In nucleotides, the CDR3 is TGTGCCAGCAGCCCCCGGGTGGGTCGGGGAAGTACAGATACGCAGTATTTT.

The chain has TRBV5-1 and TRBJ2-3; D is uncertain. Germline loops: CDR1 SGHRS, CDR2 YFSETQ. The CDR3 spans 16 residues. The ends were cut back, 1 base at V and 2 bases at J, with 14 bases in the middle. The CDR3 DNA follows: TGCGCCAGCAGCTTGTACCCTGGCGGTTCCACAGATACGCAGTATTTT. Translation: CASSLYPGGSTDTQYF.

CDR3 coding DNA: TGTGCCAGCAGCCCACCTGACAGCTATGGCTACACCTTC. Translated, it gives CASSPPDSYGYTF. V is TRBV3-1 (or the pseudogene TRBV3-2) and J is TRBJ1-2; a possible D gene is TRBD1 (5 bases). Trimming took 4 bases from V and 4 from J, leaving 10 bases between them. CDR1 is LGHDT, CDR2 YNNKEL, per germline (reference sequence). The length of the CDR3 is 13 residues.

The J gene is TRBJ2-7, the V gene TRBV9, with D unclear. This CDR3 comprises 18 residues. Germline V lookup: CDR1 SGDLS, CDR2 YYNGEE. V was pared by 0 bases and J by 0 bases, with 19 bases between. DNA of the CDR3: TGTGCCAGCAGCGTAGCACCCCTAGGAGACTCAAGCTCCTACGAGCAGTACTTC. This gives the protein CASSVAPLGDSSSYEQYF.